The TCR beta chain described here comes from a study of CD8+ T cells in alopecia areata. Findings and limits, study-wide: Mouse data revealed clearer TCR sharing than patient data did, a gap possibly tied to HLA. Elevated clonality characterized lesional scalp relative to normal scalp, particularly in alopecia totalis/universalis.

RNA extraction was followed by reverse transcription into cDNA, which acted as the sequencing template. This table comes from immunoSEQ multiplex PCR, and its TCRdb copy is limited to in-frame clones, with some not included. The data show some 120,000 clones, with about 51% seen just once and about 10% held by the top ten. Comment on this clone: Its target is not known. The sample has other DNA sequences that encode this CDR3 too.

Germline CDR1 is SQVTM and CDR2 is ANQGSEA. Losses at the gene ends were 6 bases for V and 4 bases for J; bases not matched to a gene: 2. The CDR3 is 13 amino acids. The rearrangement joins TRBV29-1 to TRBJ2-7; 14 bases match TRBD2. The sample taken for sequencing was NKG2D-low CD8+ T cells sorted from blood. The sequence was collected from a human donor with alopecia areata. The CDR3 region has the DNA TGCAGCGTGGGGACTAGCGGGAGTTACGAGCAGTACTTC. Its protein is CSVGTSGSYEQYF.